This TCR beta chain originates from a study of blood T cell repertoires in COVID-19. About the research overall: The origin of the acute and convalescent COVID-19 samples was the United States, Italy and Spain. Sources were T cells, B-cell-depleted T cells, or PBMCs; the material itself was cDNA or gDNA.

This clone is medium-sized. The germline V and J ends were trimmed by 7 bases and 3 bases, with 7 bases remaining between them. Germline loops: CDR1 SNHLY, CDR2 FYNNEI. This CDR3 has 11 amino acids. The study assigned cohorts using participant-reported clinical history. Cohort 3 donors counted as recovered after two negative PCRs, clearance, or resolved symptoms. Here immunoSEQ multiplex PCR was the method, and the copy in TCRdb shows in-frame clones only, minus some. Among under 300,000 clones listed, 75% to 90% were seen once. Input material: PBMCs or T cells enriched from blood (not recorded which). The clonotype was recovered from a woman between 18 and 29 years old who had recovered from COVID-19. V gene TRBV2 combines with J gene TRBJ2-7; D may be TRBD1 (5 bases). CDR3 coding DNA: TGTGCCAGCAAGACAGACTACGAGCAGTACTTC. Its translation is CASKTDYEQYF.